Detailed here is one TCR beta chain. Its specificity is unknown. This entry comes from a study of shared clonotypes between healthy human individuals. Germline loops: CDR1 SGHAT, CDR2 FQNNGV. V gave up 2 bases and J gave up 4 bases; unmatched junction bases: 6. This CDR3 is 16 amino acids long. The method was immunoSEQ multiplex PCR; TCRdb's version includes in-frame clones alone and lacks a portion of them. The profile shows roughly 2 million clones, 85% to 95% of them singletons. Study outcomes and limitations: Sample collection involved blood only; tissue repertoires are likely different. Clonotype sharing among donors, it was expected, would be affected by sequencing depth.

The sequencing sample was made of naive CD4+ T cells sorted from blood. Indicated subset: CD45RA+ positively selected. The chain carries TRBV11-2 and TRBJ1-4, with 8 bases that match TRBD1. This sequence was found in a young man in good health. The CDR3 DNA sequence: TGTGCCAGCAGCTTATCAGGGGGCAAGGGTAATGAAAAACTGTTTTTT. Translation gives CASSLSGGKGNEKLFF. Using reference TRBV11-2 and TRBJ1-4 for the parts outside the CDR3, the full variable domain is EAGVAQSPRYKIIEKRQSVAFWCNPISGHATLYWYQQILGQGPKLLIQFQNNGVVDDSQLPKDRFSAERLKGVDSTLKIQPAKLEDSAVYLCASSLSGGKGNEKLFFGSGTQLSVL.